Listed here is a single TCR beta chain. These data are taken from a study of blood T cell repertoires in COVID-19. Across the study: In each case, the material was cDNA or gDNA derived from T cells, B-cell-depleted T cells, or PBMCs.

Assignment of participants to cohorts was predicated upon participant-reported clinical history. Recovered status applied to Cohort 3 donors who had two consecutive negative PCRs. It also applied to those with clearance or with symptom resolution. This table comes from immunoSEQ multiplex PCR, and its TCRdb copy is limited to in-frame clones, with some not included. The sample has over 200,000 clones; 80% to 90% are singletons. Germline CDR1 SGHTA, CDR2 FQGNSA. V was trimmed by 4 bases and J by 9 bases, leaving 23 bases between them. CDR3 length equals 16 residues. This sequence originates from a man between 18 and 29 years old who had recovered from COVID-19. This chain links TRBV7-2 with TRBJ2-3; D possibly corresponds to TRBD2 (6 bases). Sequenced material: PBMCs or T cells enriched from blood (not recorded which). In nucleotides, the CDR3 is TGTGCCAGCAGCTCACCCCCCCGGGACTGGGGCCCCACGCAGTATTTT. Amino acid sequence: CASSSPPRDWGPTQYF. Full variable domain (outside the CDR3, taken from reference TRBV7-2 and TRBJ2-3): GAGVSQSPSNKVTEKGKDVELRCDPISGHTALYWYRQSLGQGLEFLIYFQGNSAPDKSGLPSDRFSAERTGGSVSTLTIQRTQQEDSAVYLCASSSPPRDWGPTQYFGPGTRLTVL.